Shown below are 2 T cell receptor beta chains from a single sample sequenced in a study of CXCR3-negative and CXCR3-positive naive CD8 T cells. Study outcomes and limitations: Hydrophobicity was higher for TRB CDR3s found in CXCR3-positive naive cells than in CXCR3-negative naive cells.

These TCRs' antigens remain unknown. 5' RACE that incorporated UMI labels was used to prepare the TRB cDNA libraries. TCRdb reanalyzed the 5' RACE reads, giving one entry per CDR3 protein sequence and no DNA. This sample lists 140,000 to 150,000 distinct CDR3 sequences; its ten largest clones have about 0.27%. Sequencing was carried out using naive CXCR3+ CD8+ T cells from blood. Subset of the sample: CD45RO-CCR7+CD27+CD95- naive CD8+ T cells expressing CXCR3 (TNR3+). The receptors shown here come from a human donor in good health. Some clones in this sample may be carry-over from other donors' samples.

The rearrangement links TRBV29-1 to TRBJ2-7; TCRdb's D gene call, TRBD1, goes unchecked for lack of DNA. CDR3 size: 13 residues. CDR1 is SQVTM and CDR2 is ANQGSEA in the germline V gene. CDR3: CSVTDSRNYEQYF.

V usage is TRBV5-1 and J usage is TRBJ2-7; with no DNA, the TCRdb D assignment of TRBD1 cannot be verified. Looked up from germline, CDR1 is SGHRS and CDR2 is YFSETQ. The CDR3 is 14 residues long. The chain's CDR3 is CASSFGTGLYEQYF.